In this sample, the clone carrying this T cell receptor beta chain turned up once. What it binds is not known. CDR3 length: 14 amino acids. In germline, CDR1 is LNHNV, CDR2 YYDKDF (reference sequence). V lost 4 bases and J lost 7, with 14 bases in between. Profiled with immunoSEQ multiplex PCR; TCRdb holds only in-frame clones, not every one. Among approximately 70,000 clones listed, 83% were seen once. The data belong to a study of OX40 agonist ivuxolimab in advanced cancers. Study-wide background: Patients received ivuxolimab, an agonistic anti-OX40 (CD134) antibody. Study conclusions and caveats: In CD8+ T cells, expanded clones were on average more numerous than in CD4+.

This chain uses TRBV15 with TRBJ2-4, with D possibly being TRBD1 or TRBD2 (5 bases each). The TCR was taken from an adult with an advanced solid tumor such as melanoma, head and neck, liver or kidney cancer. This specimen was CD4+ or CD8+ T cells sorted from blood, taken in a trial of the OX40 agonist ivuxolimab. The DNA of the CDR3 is TGTGCCACCAGCACGGGGCCCCTTCCGAACATTCAGTACTTC. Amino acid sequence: CATSTGPLPNIQYF.